The entry that follows covers one T cell receptor (beta chain) sequence. Its target is unknown. The CDR3 covers 14 residues. The germline CDR1 and CDR2 sequences are LNHDA and SQIVND (reference sequence). With 3 bases removed from V and 3 bases from J, the gap between germline ends came to 10 bases. Method: immunoSEQ multiplex PCR; TCRdb's copy keeps in-frame clones and lacks some. The table has 55,000 to 80,000 clones, roughly three quarters seen once. This specimen belongs to a study of T cell responses to AZD1222 COVID-19 vaccine. Notes on the study in general: In a largely white British group with more females than males, clonal diversity was possibly underestimated.

The genes are TRBV19 and TRBJ2-3, with D unresolved. The sample consisted of peripheral blood, taken on day 0 of AZD1222 vaccination. The clonotype originates from an adult in good health. CDR3 sequence reads: CASSMGLRTDTQYF. In DNA form, the CDR3 reads TGTGCCAGTAGTATGGGATTGAGGACAGATACGCAGTATTTT.